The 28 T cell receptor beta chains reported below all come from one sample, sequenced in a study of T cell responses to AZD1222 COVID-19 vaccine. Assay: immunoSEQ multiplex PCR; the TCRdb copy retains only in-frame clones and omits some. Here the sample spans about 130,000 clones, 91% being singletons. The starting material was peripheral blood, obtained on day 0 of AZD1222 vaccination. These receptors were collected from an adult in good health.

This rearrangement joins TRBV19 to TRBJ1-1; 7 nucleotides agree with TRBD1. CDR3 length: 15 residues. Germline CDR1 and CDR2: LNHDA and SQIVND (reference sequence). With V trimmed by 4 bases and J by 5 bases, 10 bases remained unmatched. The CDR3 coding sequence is TGTGCCAGTAGTACACGACAGGGAGTGTGGACTGAAGCTTTCTTT. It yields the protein CASSTRQGVWTEAFF.

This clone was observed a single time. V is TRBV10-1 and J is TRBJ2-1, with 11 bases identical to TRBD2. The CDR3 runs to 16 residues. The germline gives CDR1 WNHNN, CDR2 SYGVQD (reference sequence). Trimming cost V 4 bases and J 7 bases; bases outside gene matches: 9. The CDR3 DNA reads TGCGCCAGCAGTGCTTCCGGACTAGCGGGTACAAATGAGCAGTTCTTC. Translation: CASSASGLAGTNEQFF.

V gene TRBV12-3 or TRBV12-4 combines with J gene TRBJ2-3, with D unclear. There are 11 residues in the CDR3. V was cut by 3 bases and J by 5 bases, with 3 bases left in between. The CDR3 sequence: CASSFRDTQYF. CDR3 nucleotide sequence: TGTGCCAGCAGTTTTAGAGATACGCAGTATTTT.

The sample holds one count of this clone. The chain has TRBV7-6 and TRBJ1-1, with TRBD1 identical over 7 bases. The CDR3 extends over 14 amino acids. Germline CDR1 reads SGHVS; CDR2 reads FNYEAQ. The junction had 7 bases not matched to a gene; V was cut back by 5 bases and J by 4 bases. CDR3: CASSATQGPTEAFF. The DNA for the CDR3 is TGTGCCAGCAGCGCAACACAGGGGCCCACTGAAGCTTTCTTT.

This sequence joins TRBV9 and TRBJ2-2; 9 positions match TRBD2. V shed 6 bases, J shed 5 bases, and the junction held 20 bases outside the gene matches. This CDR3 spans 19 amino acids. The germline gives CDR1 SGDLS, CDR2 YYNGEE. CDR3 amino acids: CASTKGVAGAISSTGELFF. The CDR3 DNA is TGTGCCAGCACCAAAGGGGTAGCGGGAGCGATTTCGAGTACCGGGGAGCTGTTTTTT.

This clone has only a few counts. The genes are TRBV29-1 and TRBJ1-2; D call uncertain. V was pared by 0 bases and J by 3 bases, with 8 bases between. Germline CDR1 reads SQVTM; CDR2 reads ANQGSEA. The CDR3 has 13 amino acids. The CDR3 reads CSVEEGYYYGYTF. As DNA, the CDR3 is TGCAGCGTTGAAGAAGGGTACTACTATGGCTACACCTTC. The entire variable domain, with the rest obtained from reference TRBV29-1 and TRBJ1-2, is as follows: SAVISQKPSRDICQRGTSLTIQCQVDSQVTMMFWYRQQPGQSLTLIATANQGSEATYESGFVIDKFPISRPNLTFSTLTVSNMSPEDSSIYLCSVEEGYYYGYTFGSGTRLTVV.

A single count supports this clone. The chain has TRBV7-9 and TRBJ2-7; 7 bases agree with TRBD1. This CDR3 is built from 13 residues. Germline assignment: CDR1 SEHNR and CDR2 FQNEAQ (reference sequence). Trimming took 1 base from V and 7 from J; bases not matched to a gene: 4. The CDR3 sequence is CASSLGPRGEQYF. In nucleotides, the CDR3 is TGTGCCAGCAGCTTAGGCCCCAGGGGGGAGCAGTACTTC.

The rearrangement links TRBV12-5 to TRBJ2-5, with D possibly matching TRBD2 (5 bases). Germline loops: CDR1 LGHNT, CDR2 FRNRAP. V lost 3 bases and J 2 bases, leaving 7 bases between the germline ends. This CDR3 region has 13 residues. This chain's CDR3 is CASGLAAQETQYF. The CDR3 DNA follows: TGTGCTAGTGGTTTAGCGGCACAAGAGACCCAGTACTTC.

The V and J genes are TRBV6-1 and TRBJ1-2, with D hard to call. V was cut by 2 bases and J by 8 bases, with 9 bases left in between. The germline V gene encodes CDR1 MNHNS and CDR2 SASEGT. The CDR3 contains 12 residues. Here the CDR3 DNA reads TGTGCCAGCAGTGAAAGGATAGGAGGCTACACCTTC. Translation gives CASSERIGGYTF.

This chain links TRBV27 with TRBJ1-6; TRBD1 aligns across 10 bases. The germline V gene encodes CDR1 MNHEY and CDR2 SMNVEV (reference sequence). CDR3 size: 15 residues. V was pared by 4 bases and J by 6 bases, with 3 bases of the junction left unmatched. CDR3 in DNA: TGTGCCAGCAGTTCCCGGGACAGGGGTAATTCACCCCTCCACTTT. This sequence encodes CASSSRDRGNSPLHF.

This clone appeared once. CDR3 nucleotides: TGTGCCACCAGTGATACCGGGACAGGGAGGCCAGATACGCAGTATTTT. This gives the protein CATSDTGTGRPDTQYF. This chain uses TRBV24-1 with TRBJ2-3, with 9 bases lining up with TRBD1. CDR3 length equals 16 residues. Germline lookup yields CDR1 KGHDR and CDR2 SFDVKD. After removal of 3 bases from V and 4 bases from J, the junction contained 7 bases not matched to a gene.

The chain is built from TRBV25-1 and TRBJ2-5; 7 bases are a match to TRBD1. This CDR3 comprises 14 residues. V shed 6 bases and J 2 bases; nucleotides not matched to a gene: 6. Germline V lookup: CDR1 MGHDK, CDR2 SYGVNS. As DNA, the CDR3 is TGTGCCAGCAGAGGGGGACAGATTCAAGAGACCCAGTACTTC. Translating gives CASRGGQIQETQYF. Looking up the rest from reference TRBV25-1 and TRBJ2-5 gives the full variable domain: EADIYQTPRYLVIGTGKKITLECSQTMGHDKMYWYQQDPGMELHLIHYSYGVNSTEKGDLSSESTVSRIRTEHFPLTLESARPSHTSQYLCASRGGQIQETQYFGPGTRLLVL.

DNA of the CDR3: TGTGCCAGCAGCTTAGTTGGGCGGGAGCTGGGAGAGCAGTACTTC. This translates into CASSLVGRELGEQYF. This chain joins TRBV7-8 and TRBJ2-7; 7 bases line up with TRBD2. The V gene end was trimmed by 1 base and the J gene end by 7 bases; junction bases not matched to a gene: 10. This CDR3 contains 15 residues. CDR1 SGHVS and CDR2 FQNEAQ come from the germline V gene.

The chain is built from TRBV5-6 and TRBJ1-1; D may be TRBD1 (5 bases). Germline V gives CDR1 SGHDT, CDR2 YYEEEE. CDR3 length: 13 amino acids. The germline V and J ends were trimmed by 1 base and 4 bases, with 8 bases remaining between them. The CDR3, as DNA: TGTGCCAGCAGCTTGAGGGGTAGCACTGAAGCTTTCTTT. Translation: CASSLRGSTEAFF. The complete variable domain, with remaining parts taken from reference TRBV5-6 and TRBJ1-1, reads DAGVTQSPTHLIKTRGQQVTLRCSPKSGHDTVSWYQQALGQGPQFIFQYYEEEERQRGNFPDRFSGHQFPNYSSELNVNALLLGDSALYLCASSLRGSTEAFFGQGTRLTVV.

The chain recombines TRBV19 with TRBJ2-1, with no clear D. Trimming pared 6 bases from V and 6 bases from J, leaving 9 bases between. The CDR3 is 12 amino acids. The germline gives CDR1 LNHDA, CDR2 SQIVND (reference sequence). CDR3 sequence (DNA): TGTGCCAGTAGCCCAATTCCCAATGAGCAGTTCTTC. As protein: CASSPIPNEQFF.

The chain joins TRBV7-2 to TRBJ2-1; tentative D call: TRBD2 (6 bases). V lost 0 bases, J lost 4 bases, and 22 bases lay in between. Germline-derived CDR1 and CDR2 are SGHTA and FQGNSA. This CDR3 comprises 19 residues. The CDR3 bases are TGTGCCAGCAGCTTAGCGAGCGGGCCTCGGAGTACGATATACAATGAGCAGTTCTTC. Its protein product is CASSLASGPRSTIYNEQFF.

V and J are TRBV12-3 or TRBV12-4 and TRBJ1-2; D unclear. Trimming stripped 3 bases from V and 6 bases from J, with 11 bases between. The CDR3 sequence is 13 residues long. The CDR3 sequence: CASSFAGGDGYTF. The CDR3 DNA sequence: TGTGCCAGCAGTTTTGCAGGAGGTGATGGCTACACCTTC.

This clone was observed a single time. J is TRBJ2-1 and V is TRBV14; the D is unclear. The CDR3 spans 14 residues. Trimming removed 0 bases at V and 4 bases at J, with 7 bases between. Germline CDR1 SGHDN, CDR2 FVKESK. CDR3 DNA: TGTGCCAGCAGCCAAGAAAACACATACAATGAGCAGTTCTTC. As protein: CASSQENTYNEQFF.

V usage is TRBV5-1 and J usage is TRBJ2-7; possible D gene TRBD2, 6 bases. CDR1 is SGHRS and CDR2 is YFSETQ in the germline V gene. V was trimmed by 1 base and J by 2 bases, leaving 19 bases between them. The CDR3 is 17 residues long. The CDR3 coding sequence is TGCGCCAGCAGCTTGCCGCGGGGCGGGTGGCTCCCCTACGAGCAGTACTTC. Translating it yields CASSLPRGGWLPYEQYF. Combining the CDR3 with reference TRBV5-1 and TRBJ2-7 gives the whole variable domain KAGVTQTPRYLIKTRGQQVTLSCSPISGHRSVSWYQQTPGQGLQFLFEYFSETQRNKGNFPGRFSGRQFSNSRSEMNVSTLELGDSALYLCASSLPRGGWLPYEQYFGPGTRLTVT.

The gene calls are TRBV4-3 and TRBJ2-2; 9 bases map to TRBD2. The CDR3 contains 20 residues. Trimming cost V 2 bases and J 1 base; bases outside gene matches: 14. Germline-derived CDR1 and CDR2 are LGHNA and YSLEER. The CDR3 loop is CASSQTGTSLPLGNTGELFF. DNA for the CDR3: TGCGCCAGCAGCCAAACCGGGACTAGCCTCCCCCTGGGGAACACCGGGGAGCTGTTTTTT.

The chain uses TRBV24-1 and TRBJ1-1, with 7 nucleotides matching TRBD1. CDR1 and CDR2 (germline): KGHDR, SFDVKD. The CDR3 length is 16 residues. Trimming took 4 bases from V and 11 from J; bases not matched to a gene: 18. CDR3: CATSDPAKGASGEAFF. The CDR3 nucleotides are TGTGCCACCAGTGACCCCGCAAAGGGGGCCTCGGGCGAGGCTTTCTTT.

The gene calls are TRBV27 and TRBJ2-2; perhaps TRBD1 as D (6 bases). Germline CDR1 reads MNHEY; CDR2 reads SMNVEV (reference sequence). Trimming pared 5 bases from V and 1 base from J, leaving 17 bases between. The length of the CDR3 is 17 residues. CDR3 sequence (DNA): TGTGCCAGCAGTCCCAATTACAGGGCGTTGAACACCGGGGAGCTGTTTTTT. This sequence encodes CASSPNYRALNTGELFF.

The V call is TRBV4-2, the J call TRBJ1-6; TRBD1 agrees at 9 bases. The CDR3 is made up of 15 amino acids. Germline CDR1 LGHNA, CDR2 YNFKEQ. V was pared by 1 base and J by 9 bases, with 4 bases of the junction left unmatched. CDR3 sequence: CASSQVGTGPSPLHF. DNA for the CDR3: TGTGCCAGCAGCCAAGTTGGGACAGGGCCTTCACCCCTCCACTTT.

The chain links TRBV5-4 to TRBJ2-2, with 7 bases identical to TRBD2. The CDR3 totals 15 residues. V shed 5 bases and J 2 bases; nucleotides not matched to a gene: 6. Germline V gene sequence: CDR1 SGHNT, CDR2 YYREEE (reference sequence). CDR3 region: CASSGTGGNTGELFF. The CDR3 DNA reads TGTGCCAGCAGTGGGACGGGAGGTAACACCGGGGAGCTGTTTTTT.

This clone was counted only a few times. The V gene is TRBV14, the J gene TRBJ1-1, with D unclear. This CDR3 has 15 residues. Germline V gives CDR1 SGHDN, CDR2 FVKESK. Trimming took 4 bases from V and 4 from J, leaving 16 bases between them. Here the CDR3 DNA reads TGTGCCAGCAGCCCTTACGGAGGGTTGGGCACTGAAGCTTTCTTT. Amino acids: CASSPYGGLGTEAFF.

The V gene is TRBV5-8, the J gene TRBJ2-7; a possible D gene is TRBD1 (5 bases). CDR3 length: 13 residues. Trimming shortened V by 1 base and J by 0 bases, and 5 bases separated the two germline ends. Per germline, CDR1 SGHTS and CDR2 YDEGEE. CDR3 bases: TGTGCCAGCAGCTTGCAGGGCTCCTACGAGCAGTACTTC. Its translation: CASSLQGSYEQYF.

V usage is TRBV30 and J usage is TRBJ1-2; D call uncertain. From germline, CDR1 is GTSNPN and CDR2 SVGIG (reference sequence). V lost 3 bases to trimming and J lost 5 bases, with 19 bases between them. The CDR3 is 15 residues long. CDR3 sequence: CAWRYREVGLYGYTF. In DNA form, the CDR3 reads TGTGCCTGGAGGTACCGTGAGGTTGGGCTTTATGGCTACACCTTC.

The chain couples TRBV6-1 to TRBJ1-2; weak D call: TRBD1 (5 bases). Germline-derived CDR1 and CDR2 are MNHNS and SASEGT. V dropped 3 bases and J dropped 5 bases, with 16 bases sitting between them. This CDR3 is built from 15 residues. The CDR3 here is CASSDGAGGAYGYTF. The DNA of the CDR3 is TGTGCCAGCAGTGATGGCGCGGGGGGAGCGTATGGCTACACCTTC.